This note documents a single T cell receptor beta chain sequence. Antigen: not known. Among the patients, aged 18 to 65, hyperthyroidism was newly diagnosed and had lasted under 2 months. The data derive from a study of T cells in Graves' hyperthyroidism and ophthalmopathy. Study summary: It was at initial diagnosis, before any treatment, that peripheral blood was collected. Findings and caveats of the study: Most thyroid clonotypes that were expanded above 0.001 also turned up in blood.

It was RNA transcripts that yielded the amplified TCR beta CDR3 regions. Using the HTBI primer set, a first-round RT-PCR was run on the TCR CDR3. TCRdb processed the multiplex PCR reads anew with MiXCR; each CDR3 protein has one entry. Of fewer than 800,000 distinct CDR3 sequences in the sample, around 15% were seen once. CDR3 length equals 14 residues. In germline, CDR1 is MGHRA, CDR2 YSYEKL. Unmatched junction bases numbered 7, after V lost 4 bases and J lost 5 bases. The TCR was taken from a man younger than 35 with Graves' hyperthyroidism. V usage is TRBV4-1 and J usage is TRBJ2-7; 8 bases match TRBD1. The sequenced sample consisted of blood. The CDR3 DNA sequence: TGCGCCAGCAGCCCCGACAGGGGCGTGGACGAGCAGTACTTC. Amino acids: CASSPDRGVDEQYF.